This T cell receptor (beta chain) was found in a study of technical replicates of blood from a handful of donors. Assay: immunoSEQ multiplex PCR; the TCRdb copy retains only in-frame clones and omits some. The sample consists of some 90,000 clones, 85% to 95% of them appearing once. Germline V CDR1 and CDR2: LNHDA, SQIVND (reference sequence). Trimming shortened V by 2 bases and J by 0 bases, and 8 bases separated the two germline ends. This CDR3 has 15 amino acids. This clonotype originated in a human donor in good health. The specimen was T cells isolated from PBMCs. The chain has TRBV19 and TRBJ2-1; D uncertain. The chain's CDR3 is CASSIIMSSYNEQFF. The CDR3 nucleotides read TGTGCCAGTAGTATAATAATGAGCTCCTACAATGAGCAGTTCTTC. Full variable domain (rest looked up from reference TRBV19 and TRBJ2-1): DGGITQSPKYLFRKEGQNVTLSCEQNLNHDAMYWYRQDPGQGLRLIYYSQIVNDFQKGDIAEGYSVSREKKESFPLTVTSAQKNPTAFYLCASSIIMSSYNEQFFGPGTRLTVL.